The T cell receptor beta chain under discussion was sequenced for a study of blood T cell repertoires in COVID-19. Clones were read by immunoSEQ multiplex PCR, and TCRdb kept only the in-frame ones, dropping some. The sample lists tens of thousands of clones, roughly 96% occurring once. This receptor was obtained from a human donor with active COVID-19. The donor label of this sample is uncertain. The sequencing sample was made of peripheral blood.

CDR3 nucleotides: TGTGCCAGCAGCGGAGGAACAGGGTTAGATGAAAAACTGTTTTTT. Translation: CASSGGTGLDEKLFF. The V gene is TRBV5-5, the J gene TRBJ1-4, with D perhaps matching TRBD1 (6 bases). Trimming removed 4 bases from V and 6 bases from J, with 16 bases in between. The germline V gene encodes CDR1 SGHKS and CDR2 YYEKEE (reference sequence). The CDR3 runs 15 residues. Looking up the rest from reference TRBV5-5 and TRBJ1-4 gives the full variable domain: DAGVTQSPTHLIKTRGQQVTLRCSPISGHKSVSWYQQVLGQGPQFIFQYYEKEERGRGNFPDRFSARQFPNYSSELNVNALLLGDSALYLCASSGGTGLDEKLFFGSGTQLSVL.